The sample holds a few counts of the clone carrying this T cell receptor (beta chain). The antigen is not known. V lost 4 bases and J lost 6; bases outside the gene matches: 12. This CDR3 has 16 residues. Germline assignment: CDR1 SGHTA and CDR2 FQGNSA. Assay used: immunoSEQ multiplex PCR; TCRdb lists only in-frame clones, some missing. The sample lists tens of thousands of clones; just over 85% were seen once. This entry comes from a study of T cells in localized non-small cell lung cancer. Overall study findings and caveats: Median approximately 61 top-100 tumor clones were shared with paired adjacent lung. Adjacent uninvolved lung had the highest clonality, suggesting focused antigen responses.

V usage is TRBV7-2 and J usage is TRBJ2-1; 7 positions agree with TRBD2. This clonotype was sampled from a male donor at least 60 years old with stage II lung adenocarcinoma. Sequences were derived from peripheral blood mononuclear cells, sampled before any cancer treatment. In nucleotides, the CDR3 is TGTGCCAGCAGCTCAAATTGGGGGAGGGCCGGCAATGAGCAGTTCTTC. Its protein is CASSSNWGRAGNEQFF.